This T cell receptor (beta chain) emerged from a study of blood T cell repertoires in COVID-19. Overall study context: Samples came from the United States, Italy and Spain, spanning acute and convalescent COVID-19. In each case, the material was cDNA or gDNA derived from T cells, B-cell-depleted T cells, or PBMCs.

Germline V CDR1 and CDR2: LNHDA, SQIVND (reference sequence). This CDR3 comprises 15 residues. V dropped 5 bases and J dropped 6; count of bases not matched to a gene: 10. In the original analysis: Amplifying reference gene primers gave estimates of nucleated cell counts. Repertoires were generated with immunoSEQ multiplex PCR, while TCRdb's copy carries only in-frame clones and drops some. Clone size and the V and J calls come from that table; the DNA yielded D and trimming. The repertoire has some 120,000 clones, roughly 70% of them found once; the top ten carry more than 0.75%. The gene calls are TRBV19 and TRBJ2-1; 7 nucleotides match TRBD1. The sample was peripheral blood. This receptor was identified in a human donor with acute or convalescent COVID-19. The donor label of this sample is uncertain. The CDR3 is CASSPRQGLINEQFF. DNA for the CDR3: TGTGCCAGTAGTCCCCGACAGGGTCTTATCAATGAGCAGTTCTTC.